The source of this TCR beta chain is a study of blood T cell repertoires in COVID-19. Study-level background: Donors in the United States, Italy and Spain gave samples during acute or convalescent COVID-19.

All enrollees were roughly 18 to 90 years old and from 20 to 25 US areas. To note about this clone: Other nucleotide sequences from this sample produce the same CDR3.

The data were produced by immunoSEQ multiplex PCR, yet TCRdb's version contains in-frame clones alone and is incomplete. The sample yields about 400,000 clones, 70% to 90% seen once. V lost 4 bases to trimming and J lost 2 bases; unmatched junction nucleotides: 4. CDR3 length: 14 amino acids. Germline lookup yields CDR1 GTSNPN and CDR2 SVGIG (reference sequence). This sequence was found in a woman aged 18 to 35 with acute COVID-19. The chain couples TRBV30 to TRBJ1-5, with 8 bases identical to TRBD1. Sequencing was done on a sample of PBMCs or T cells enriched from blood (not recorded which). CDR3 loop: CAWNRGGGNQPQHF. The CDR3 DNA reads TGTGCCTGGAACAGGGGGGGAGGCAATCAGCCCCAGCATTTT.